The clone carrying this T cell receptor beta chain was seen once. These data come from a study of blood T cell repertoires in COVID-19. Background on the study: Samples representing acute and convalescent COVID-19 were sourced from the United States, Italy and Spain. Nucleic acid was either cDNA or gDNA, and it came from T cells, B-cell-depleted T cells, or PBMCs.

Study processing details: Cell counts per sample came from amplifying reference gene primers. Clones were read by immunoSEQ multiplex PCR, and TCRdb kept only the in-frame ones, dropping some. That table gives V, J and clone size, and the DNA gave D and trimming. The sample lists roughly 80,000 clones, around 83% seen once, with approximately 8.8% in the top ten. CDR3 length equals 18 residues. Germline CDR1 is LNHDA and CDR2 is SQIVND (reference sequence). The germline V and J ends were trimmed by 4 bases and 0 bases, with 21 bases remaining between them. This receptor was taken from a human donor in a cohort sampled during active COVID-19. The chain uses TRBV19 and TRBJ2-5; a possible D gene is TRBD2 (7 bases). The sample taken for sequencing was peripheral blood. CDR3 nucleotides: TGTGCCAGTAGTACCTCGGGGGCGGGGGCACCGTACCAAGAGACCCAGTACTTC. This codes for CASSTSGAGAPYQETQYF.